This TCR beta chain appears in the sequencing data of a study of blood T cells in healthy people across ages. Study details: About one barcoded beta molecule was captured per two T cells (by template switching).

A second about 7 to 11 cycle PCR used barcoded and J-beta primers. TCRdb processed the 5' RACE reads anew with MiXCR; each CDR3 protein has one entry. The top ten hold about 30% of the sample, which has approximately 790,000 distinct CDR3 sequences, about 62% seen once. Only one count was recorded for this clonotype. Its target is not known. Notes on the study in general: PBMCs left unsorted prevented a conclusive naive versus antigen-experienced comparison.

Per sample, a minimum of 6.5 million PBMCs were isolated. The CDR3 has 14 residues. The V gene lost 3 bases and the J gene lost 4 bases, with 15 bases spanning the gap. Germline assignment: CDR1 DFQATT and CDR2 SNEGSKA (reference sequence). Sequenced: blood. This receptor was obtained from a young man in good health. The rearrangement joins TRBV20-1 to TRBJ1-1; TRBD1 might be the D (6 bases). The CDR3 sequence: CSASRRQGITEAFF. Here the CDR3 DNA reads TGCAGTGCTAGCCGCCGCCAGGGGATCACTGAAGCTTTCTTT.